The sequence of this T cell receptor (beta chain) was determined in a study of cytomegalovirus exposure and HLA in healthy donors. Trimming removed 5 bases from V and 0 bases from J, with 5 bases in between. Germline CDR1 reads SGHTA; CDR2 reads FQGNSA. CDR3 size: 13 residues. Use of 60 Vbeta and 13 Jbeta primers characterized the PCR. Method: immunoSEQ multiplex PCR; TCRdb's copy keeps in-frame clones and lacks some. The sample shows roughly 70,000 clones, 70% to 75% of them seen only once. Input material: PBMCs. The receptor was derived from a human donor in good health. The V and J genes are TRBV7-2 and TRBJ2-4, with no clear D. CDR3 coding DNA: TGTGCCAGCAGCCCCAGAGCCAAAAACATTCAGTACTTC. Amino acid sequence: CASSPRAKNIQYF. The full variable domain, with the rest looked up from reference TRBV7-2 and TRBJ2-4, is GAGVSQSPSNKVTEKGKDVELRCDPISGHTALYWYRQSLGQGLEFLIYFQGNSAPDKSGLPSDRFSAERTGGSVSTLTIQRTQQEDSAVYLCASSPRAKNIQYFGAGTRLSVL.